This TCR beta chain was obtained from a study of CD4 T cells in relation to SARS-CoV-2 and coronaviruses. Study-wide context: ViraFEST: roughly 10-day antigen culture of PBMCs, then TCR beta CDR3 sequencing. Whole-study findings and limits: No crossreactivity against non-spike viral proteins was tested here.

Unexposed donor CD4+ T cells date from 2011-2018, before the COVID-19 pandemic. The cells were cultured for around ten days before CD4+ T cells were isolated. As cell numbers allowed, unexposed-donor CD4+ T cells faced SARS-CoV-2 S/N and four cold-coronavirus spikes. This table comes from immunoSEQ multiplex PCR, and its TCRdb copy is limited to in-frame clones, with some not included. The sample records around 21,000 clones, 66% being singletons. This clone was seen once. Its target is unknown. Between the trimmed V and J ends, which lost 4 bases and 5 bases, there was a span of 18 bases. Germline CDR1 MNHEY, CDR2 SMNVEV (reference sequence). The CDR3 consists of 15 residues.

The chain combines TRBV27 with TRBJ2-7; D gene ambiguous. Sequenced material: CD4+ T cells from PBMCs, cultured in vitro. This sequence originates from a human donor in good health. For the CDR3, the DNA is TGTGCCAGCAGTTCCCTGGGCCCCACGGGCGACGAGCAGTACTTC. The encoded protein is CASSSLGPTGDEQYF.